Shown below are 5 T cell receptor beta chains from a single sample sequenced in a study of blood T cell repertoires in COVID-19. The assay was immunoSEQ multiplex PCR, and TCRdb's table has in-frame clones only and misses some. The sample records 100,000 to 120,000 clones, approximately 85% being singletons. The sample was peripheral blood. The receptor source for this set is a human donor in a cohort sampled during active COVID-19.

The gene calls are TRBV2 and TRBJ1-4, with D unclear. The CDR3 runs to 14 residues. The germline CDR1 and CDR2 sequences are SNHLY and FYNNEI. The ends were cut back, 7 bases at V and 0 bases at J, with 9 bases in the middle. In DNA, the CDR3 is TGTGCCAGCAACAGCCGTGCAACTAATGAAAAACTGTTTTTT. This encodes CASNSRATNEKLFF.

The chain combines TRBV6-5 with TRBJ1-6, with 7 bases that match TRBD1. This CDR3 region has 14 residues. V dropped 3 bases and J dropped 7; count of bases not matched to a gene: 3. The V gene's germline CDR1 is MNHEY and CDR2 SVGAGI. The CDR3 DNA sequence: TGTGCCAGCAGTTATCAAGGGGGCAATTCACCCCTCCACTTT. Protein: CASSYQGGNSPLHF.

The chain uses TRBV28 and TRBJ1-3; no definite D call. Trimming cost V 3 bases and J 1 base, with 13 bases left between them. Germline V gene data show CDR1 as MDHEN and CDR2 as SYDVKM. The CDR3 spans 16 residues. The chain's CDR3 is CASSFITVGSGNTIYF. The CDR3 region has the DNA TGTGCCAGCAGTTTTATTACAGTTGGTTCTGGAAACACCATATATTTT.

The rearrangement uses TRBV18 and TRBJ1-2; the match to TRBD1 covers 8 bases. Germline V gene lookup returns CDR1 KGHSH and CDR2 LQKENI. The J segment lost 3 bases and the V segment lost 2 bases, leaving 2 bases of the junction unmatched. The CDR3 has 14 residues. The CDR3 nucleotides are TGTGCCAGCTCACCAGGACAGGGCGACTATGGCTACACCTTC. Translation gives CASSPGQGDYGYTF.

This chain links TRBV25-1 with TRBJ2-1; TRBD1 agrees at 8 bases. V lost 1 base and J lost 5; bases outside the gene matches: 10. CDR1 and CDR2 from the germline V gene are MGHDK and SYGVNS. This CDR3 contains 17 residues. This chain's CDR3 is CASSELYTGGINNEQFF. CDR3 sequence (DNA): TGTGCCAGCAGTGAATTATATACAGGGGGGATCAACAATGAGCAGTTCTTC.